This T cell receptor (beta chain) was retrieved from a study of OX40 agonist ivuxolimab in advanced cancers. About this clone: The antigen remains unidentified.

Produced via immunoSEQ multiplex PCR; TCRdb's table is partial and in-frame only. The data hold 65,000 to 80,000 clones, with around 86% observed a single time. V trimming: 4 bases; J trimming: 7 bases; junction bases outside the gene matches: 0. This CDR3 is built from 11 residues. The germline CDR1 and CDR2 sequences are MNHEY and SVGAGI. Study outcomes and limitations: In the 0.1-3.0 mg/kg groups, partial responders showed among the lowest expansion.

The source is an adult with an advanced solid tumor such as melanoma, head and neck, liver or kidney cancer. The material sequenced was CD4+ or CD8+ T cells sorted from blood, taken in a trial of the OX40 agonist ivuxolimab. J is TRBJ2-5 and V is TRBV6-5; 7 nucleotides agree with TRBD2. CDR3 loop: CASSSGGTQYF. As DNA, the CDR3 is TGTGCCAGCAGTTCGGGGGGGACCCAGTACTTC.